The 30 T cell receptor beta chains below come from one sample, sequenced in a study of blood T cell repertoires in COVID-19. Profiling relied on immunoSEQ multiplex PCR, and the TCRdb table lists in-frame clones only, not all of them. This sample has under 500,000 clones; 70% to 90% occur once, and the top ten carry roughly 1.8%. Sequencing was carried out using PBMCs or T cells enriched from blood (not recorded which). Receptors originate from a woman between 18 and 30 years old with acute COVID-19.

This rearrangement joins TRBV20-1 to TRBJ1-2, with D unclear. The CDR3 sequence is 11 residues long. CDR1 is DFQATT and CDR2 is SNEGSKA in the germline V gene (reference sequence). The V gene lost 4 bases and the J gene lost 4 bases, with 7 bases spanning the gap. The CDR3: CSANTIYGYTF. CDR3 DNA sequence: TGCAGTGCTAACACAATCTATGGCTACACCTTC.

The chain recombines TRBV18 with TRBJ2-5; 9 bases match TRBD2. CDR1 and CDR2 from the germline V gene are KGHSH and LQKENI. Trimming removed 6 bases from V and 4 bases from J; junction bases left unmatched: 6. This CDR3 comprises 14 residues. CDR3 bases: TGTGCCAGCTCTTCAGATAGCGGGGGAGAGACCCAGTACTTC. Translation gives CASSSDSGGETQYF.

Concerning this clone: The identical CDR3 is also encoded by other nucleotide sequences in the sample. The chain joins TRBV12-3 or TRBV12-4 to TRBJ2-3; no clear D gene. V gave up 3 bases and J gave up 5 bases, with 3 bases separating them. The CDR3 extends over 11 amino acids. The CDR3 sequence: CASSFGDTQYF. The CDR3 DNA reads TGTGCCAGCAGTTTCGGAGATACGCAGTATTTT.

This chain joins TRBV25-1 and TRBJ2-1; 11 nucleotides match TRBD2. Losses at the gene ends were 7 bases for V and 3 bases for J; bases not matched to a gene: 5. CDR1 and CDR2 from the germline V gene are MGHDK and SYGVNS. The CDR3 consists of 15 residues. CDR3 in DNA: TGTGCCAGCATTTCCGGGACTAGCGGCTACAATGAGCAGTTCTTC. Protein sequence: CASISGTSGYNEQFF.

The rearrangement uses TRBV2 and TRBJ1-2; tentative D call: TRBD1 (6 bases). The V end was cut by 6 bases, the J end by 2 bases, with 16 bases between. The CDR3 spans 15 residues. Per germline, CDR1 SNHLY and CDR2 FYNNEI. The CDR3, as DNA: TGTGCCAGCAGGGTGTTTCTAACAGGGAACTATGGCTACACCTTC. The encoded protein is CASRVFLTGNYGYTF. Full variable domain (missing parts from reference TRBV2 and TRBJ1-2): EPEVTQTPSHQVTQMGQEVILRCVPISNHLYFYWYRQILGQKVEFLVSFYNNEISEKSEIFDDQFSVERPDGSNFTLKIRSTKLEDSAMYFCASRVFLTGNYGYTFGSGTRLTVV.

This clone is a singleton in its sample. The V gene is TRBV5-1, the J gene TRBJ2-7; TRBD1 might be the D (6 bases). Per the germline V gene, CDR1 is SGHRS and CDR2 is YFSETQ. The CDR3 contains 15 residues. The germline V and J ends were trimmed by 0 bases and 3 bases, with 13 bases remaining between them. CDR3: CASSLAAGQNYEQYF. CDR3 coding DNA: TGCGCCAGCAGCTTGGCCGCAGGACAGAACTACGAGCAGTACTTC. Together with reference TRBV5-1 and TRBJ2-7, the CDR3 gives the full variable domain: KAGVTQTPRYLIKTRGQQVTLSCSPISGHRSVSWYQQTPGQGLQFLFEYFSETQRNKGNFPGRFSGRQFSNSRSEMNVSTLELGDSALYLCASSLAAGQNYEQYFGPGTRLTVT.

The genes are TRBV7-2 and TRBJ1-4, with 7 positions matching TRBD1. Germline V gene sequence: CDR1 SGHTA, CDR2 FQGNSA. The CDR3 runs to 14 residues. The V segment lost 5 bases and the J segment 6 bases; nucleotides outside the gene matches: 6. The CDR3 nucleotides read TGTGCCAGCAGCCGGGACAGAACGGATGAAAAACTGTTTTTT. It specifies CASSRDRTDEKLFF.

The chain employs TRBV5-1 and TRBJ2-1, with D tentatively TRBD2 (5 bases). The germline V gene encodes CDR1 SGHRS and CDR2 YFSETQ. This CDR3 region has 15 residues. Trimming cost V 0 bases and J 4 bases, with 11 bases left between them. For the CDR3, the DNA is TGCGCCAGCAGCTTGGCCGCGACTACTTACAATGAGCAGTTCTTC. Amino acids: CASSLAATTYNEQFF.

This clone showed up just a few times. The rearrangement links TRBV3-1 (or the pseudogene TRBV3-2) to TRBJ2-3; D gene ambiguous. Germline lookup yields CDR1 LGHDT and CDR2 YNNKEL (reference sequence). V gave up 4 bases and J gave up 0 bases, with 11 bases separating them. The CDR3 loop spans 15 amino acids. The CDR3 loop is CASSRDTTSTDTQYF. CDR3 in DNA: TGTGCCAGCAGCCGCGACACCACTAGCACAGATACGCAGTATTTT.

The chain combines TRBV28 with TRBJ1-5, with 7 bases identical to TRBD1. Unmatched junction bases numbered 10, after V lost 8 bases and J lost 3 bases. Germline V gives CDR1 MDHEN, CDR2 SYDVKM. This CDR3 has 15 residues. The CDR3, as DNA: TGTGCCAGCCAATTGCAGACAGGGCCCAATCAGCCCCAGCATTTT. It specifies CASQLQTGPNQPQHF.

This clone has just one count. The genes are TRBV3-1 (or the pseudogene TRBV3-2) and TRBJ1-5; D is uncertain. Deletions cut 1 base from V and 5 bases from J, with 6 bases between. The CDR3 covers 13 residues. Germline lookup yields CDR1 LGHDT and CDR2 YNNKEL (reference sequence). CDR3 nucleotide sequence: TGTGCCAGCAGCCAAGCTCAGGATCAGCCCCAGCATTTT. This sequence encodes CASSQAQDQPQHF.

The rearrangement joins TRBV9 to TRBJ2-7, with D possibly matching TRBD1 (6 bases). The V and J ends lost 3 bases and 6 bases respectively, with 16 bases between them. The CDR3 consists of 14 residues. Germline loops: CDR1 SGDLS, CDR2 YYNGEE. CDR3 sequence: CASSGRDITSEQYF. For the CDR3, the DNA is TGTGCCAGCAGCGGCCGGGACATAACGTCCGAGCAGTACTTC.

Concerning this clone itself: Within the sample, other DNA sequences also encode this same CDR3. This chain's CDR3 is CASSLDGTYEQYF. CDR3 sequence (DNA): TGTGCCAGCAGCTTAGACGGTACCTACGAGCAGTACTTC. This chain connects TRBV7-2 to TRBJ2-7; no clear D gene. Trimming removed 1 base at V and 2 bases at J, with 6 bases between. In germline, CDR1 is SGHTA, CDR2 FQGNSA. The CDR3 spans 13 residues. The full variable domain, with the rest looked up from reference TRBV7-2 and TRBJ2-7, is GAGVSQSPSNKVTEKGKDVELRCDPISGHTALYWYRQSLGQGLEFLIYFQGNSAPDKSGLPSDRFSAERTGGSVSTLTIQRTQQEDSAVYLCASSLDGTYEQYFGPGTRLTVT.

The chain links TRBV12-3 or TRBV12-4 to TRBJ1-1; D gene unclear. The CDR3 totals 12 residues. V lost 3 bases and J 10 bases, leaving 12 bases between the germline ends. The CDR3 nucleotides read TGTGCCAGCAGTTTTAAGGCGGAAGGAGCTTTCTTT. Encoded protein: CASSFKAEGAFF.

The V gene is TRBV28, the J gene TRBJ2-7; possible D gene TRBD1, 5 bases. Trimming took off 7 bases at V and 6 bases at J, with 25 bases between the two ends. Germline CDR1 and CDR2: MDHEN and SYDVKM. CDR3 length: 16 residues. The CDR3, as DNA: TGTGCCAGCACTCCACGTTACAGAAGGGGTAACTCCGAGCAGTACTTC. Encoded protein: CASTPRYRRGNSEQYF.

The chain recombines TRBV7-9 with TRBJ2-3; TRBD2 is a possible D gene (5 bases). This CDR3 spans 16 amino acids. The germline CDR1 and CDR2 sequences are SEHNR and FQNEAQ (reference sequence). Trimming shortened V by 0 bases and J by 1 base, and 11 bases separated the two germline ends. CDR3 DNA: TGTGCCAGCAGCTTAGCCCTGAGGGTACGCACAGATACGCAGTATTTT. Its protein product is CASSLALRVRTDTQYF.

The chain recombines TRBV27 with TRBJ2-1, with 10 bases identical to TRBD1. This CDR3 comprises 15 residues. Germline-derived CDR1 and CDR2 are MNHEY and SMNVEV (reference sequence). Losses at the gene ends were 7 bases for V and 7 bases for J; bases not matched to a gene: 10. The CDR3 region is CASIQPGTGVNEQFF. For the CDR3, the DNA is TGTGCCAGCATCCAACCCGGGACAGGGGTTAATGAGCAGTTCTTC.

The rearrangement joins TRBV18 to TRBJ2-7; D call uncertain. The CDR3 contains 16 residues. Germline V gene sequence: CDR1 KGHSH, CDR2 LQKENI. The ends were cut back, 1 base at V and 0 bases at J, with 13 bases in the middle. CDR3 DNA sequence: TGTGCCAGCTCACCACTCCAGGCCAAGAGCTCCTACGAGCAGTACTTC. It specifies CASSPLQAKSSYEQYF.

This clone showed up just once. The rearrangement links TRBV28 to TRBJ2-7, with TRBD2 matching over 14 bases. The CDR3 consists of 14 residues. Germline CDR1 is MDHEN and CDR2 is SYDVKM. Unmatched junction bases numbered 3, after V lost 6 bases and J lost 5 bases. DNA of the CDR3: TGTGCCAGCAGGGGGGGACTAGCGGGAGACGAGCAGTACTTC. As protein: CASRGGLAGDEQYF.

This CDR3 is CASRTGGGGNTIYF. The CDR3 DNA reads TGTGCCAGCAGGACAGGGGGCGGTGGAAACACCATATATTTT. This chain uses TRBV6-5 with TRBJ1-3; 10 bases are shared with TRBD1. The germline CDR1 and CDR2 sequences are MNHEY and SVGAGI. V lost 6 bases and J lost 3; bases outside the gene matches: 2. There are 14 residues in the CDR3.

In regard to this clone: Other nucleotide sequences in the sample specify the same CDR3. The V call is TRBV5-1, the J call TRBJ2-5; D not certain. Trimming stripped 3 bases from V and 2 bases from J, with 2 bases between. This CDR3 is built from 11 residues. The germline CDR1 and CDR2 sequences are SGHRS and YFSETQ. This CDR3 reads CASSSQETQYF. DNA for the CDR3: TGCGCCAGCAGCTCACAAGAGACCCAGTACTTC. Drawing the rest from reference TRBV5-1 and TRBJ2-5, the complete variable domain is KAGVTQTPRYLIKTRGQQVTLSCSPISGHRSVSWYQQTPGQGLQFLFEYFSETQRNKGNFPGRFSGRQFSNSRSEMNVSTLELGDSALYLCASSSQETQYFGPGTRLLVL.

This chain joins TRBV11-1 and TRBJ2-2; D might be TRBD1 (5 bases). V lost 5 bases and J lost 1, with 8 bases in between. This CDR3 contains 14 residues. From germline, CDR1 is SGHAT and CDR2 FQDESV (reference sequence). CDR3 coding DNA: TGTGCCAGCAGCCGTGACAGGAACACCGGGGAGCTGTTTTTT. It yields the protein CASSRDRNTGELFF.

The chain's CDR3 is CASSFWRDGRTEQYF. The CDR3 DNA follows: TGTGCCAGCAGTTTTTGGCGAGACGGGAGAACCGAGCAGTACTTC. The chain combines TRBV28 with TRBJ2-7; D is possibly TRBD2 (6 bases). The CDR3 runs to 15 residues. From germline, CDR1 is MDHEN and CDR2 SYDVKM. The V and J ends lost 3 bases and 6 bases respectively, with 18 bases between them.

This clone was seen only once. The V call is TRBV6-5, the J call TRBJ2-1; tentative D call: TRBD2 (5 bases). Trimming removed 2 bases at V and 4 bases at J, with 15 bases between. Germline CDR1 reads MNHEY; CDR2 reads SVGAGI. This CDR3 spans 16 amino acids. The CDR3 reads CASSYPRAGGYNEQFF. The CDR3 DNA is TGTGCCAGCAGTTACCCGCGGGCAGGCGGTTACAATGAGCAGTTCTTC.

The chain links TRBV29-1 to TRBJ1-1; no clear D gene. Germline V gives CDR1 SQVTM, CDR2 ANQGSEA. The V end was cut by 5 bases, the J end by 5 bases, with 6 bases between. CDR3 length: 10 residues. The CDR3 loop is CSVSETEAFF. The CDR3, as DNA: TGCAGCGTTTCAGAAACTGAAGCTTTCTTT.

The CDR3: CASSYSSTNTEAFF. For the CDR3, the DNA is TGTGCCAGCAGTTACTCGTCTACGAACACTGAAGCTTTCTTT. The V call is TRBV6-5, the J call TRBJ1-1; D call uncertain. The V gene lost 0 bases and the J gene lost 1 base, with 6 bases spanning the gap. CDR1 MNHEY and CDR2 SVGAGI come from the germline V gene. The CDR3 extends over 14 amino acids.

The rearrangement uses TRBV11-3 and TRBJ2-2; weak D call: TRBD1 (5 bases). The length of the CDR3 is 16 residues. V shed 5 bases and J shed 6 bases, with 19 bases lying between them. Germline assignment: CDR1 SGHNT and CDR2 YENEEA. The CDR3 sequence is CASSTRWGARAGELFF. CDR3 nucleotide sequence: TGTGCCAGCAGCACCCGTTGGGGCGCTCGGGCCGGGGAGCTGTTTTTT.

The chain is built from TRBV5-1 and TRBJ1-1; TRBD1 might be the D (5 bases). The CDR3 runs to 13 residues. V lost 2 bases and J 4 bases, leaving 9 bases between the germline ends. The germline CDR1 and CDR2 sequences are SGHRS and YFSETQ. CDR3 sequence: CASSLGVSTEAFF. In DNA, the CDR3 is TGCGCCAGCAGCTTAGGGGTGAGCACTGAAGCTTTCTTT.

This clone was recorded once. This rearrangement joins TRBV18 to TRBJ1-2; 11 bases line up with TRBD1. After removal of 6 bases from V and 4 bases from J, the junction contained 4 bases not matched to a gene. Germline CDR1 KGHSH, CDR2 LQKENI. The CDR3 runs to 14 residues. DNA for the CDR3: TGTGCCAGCTCGCACGGACAGGGGGCCTATGGCTACACCTTC. Translating it yields CASSHGQGAYGYTF.

The CDR3 bases are TGTGCCAGCAGCTCACTAGCGGGAGTCGTCAATGAGCAGTTCTTC. Its protein product is CASSSLAGVVNEQFF. J is TRBJ2-1 and V is TRBV5-5, with 11 bases fitting TRBD2. With V trimmed by 3 bases and J by 6 bases, 5 bases remained unmatched. This CDR3 region has 15 residues. In germline, CDR1 is SGHKS, CDR2 YYEKEE (reference sequence).